This TCR beta chain emerged from a study of lymphopenia after photon versus proton radiotherapy. The repertoire was sequenced with immunoSEQ multiplex PCR; TCRdb's copy has only in-frame clones and lacks some. This table has fewer than 7,000 clones, approximately 91% appearing once. Germline V gene lookup returns CDR1 SNHLY and CDR2 FYNNEI. V shed 6 bases and J 2 bases; nucleotides not matched to a gene: 3. This CDR3 is 13 amino acids long. The sequenced sample was peripheral blood, obtained from a patient treated with photon-based radiotherapy. The clonotype comes from a man aged 55 to 70 with cholangiocarcinoma. The chain carries TRBV2 and TRBJ1-1, with 7 bases identical to TRBD1. The DNA of the CDR3 is TGTGCCAGCAGGGGGGACAGCAACACTGAAGCTTTCTTT. Translated, it gives CASRGDSNTEAFF.